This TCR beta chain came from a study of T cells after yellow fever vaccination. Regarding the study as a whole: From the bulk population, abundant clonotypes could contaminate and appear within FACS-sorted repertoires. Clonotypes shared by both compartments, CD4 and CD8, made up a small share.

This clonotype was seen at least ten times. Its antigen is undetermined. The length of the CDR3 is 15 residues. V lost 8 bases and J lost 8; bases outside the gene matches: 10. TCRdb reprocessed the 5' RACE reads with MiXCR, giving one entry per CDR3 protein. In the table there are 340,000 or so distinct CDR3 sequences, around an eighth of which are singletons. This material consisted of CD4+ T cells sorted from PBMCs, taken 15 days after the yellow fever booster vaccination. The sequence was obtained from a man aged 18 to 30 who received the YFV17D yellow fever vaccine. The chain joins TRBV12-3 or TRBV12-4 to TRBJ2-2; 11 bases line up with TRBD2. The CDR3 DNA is TGTGCCAGCGCCGAAAGACTAGCGGGGAGAGGGGAGCTGTTTTTT. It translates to CASAERLAGRGELFF.